This T cell receptor beta chain was recovered during a study of CD8 T cells in Susac syndrome. The authors reverse transcribed roughly 0.5 to 1 ug RNA with random hexamers. Amplification of TCR beta CDR3 used immunoSEQ multiplex PCR across 54 Vbeta and 13 Jbeta. From the immunoSEQ multiplex PCR reads, TCRdb called clonotypes with MiXCR, one entry per CDR3 protein. This table has approximately 190,000 distinct CDR3 sequences, 91% appearing once. This CDR3 region has 15 residues. Trimming shortened V by 6 bases and J by 2 bases, and 11 bases separated the two germline ends. Germline lookup yields CDR1 SNHLY and CDR2 FYNNEI. CD8+ and CD4+ blood T cells underwent TCR beta sequencing. TEMRA cells were FACS-enriched, unlike CD8+ and CD4+ T cells, which were negatively isolated. Concerning this clonotype: The antigen remains undetermined.

Study outcomes and limitations: Clonal expansion was missing from Susac syndrome CD4+ T cell repertoires.

Sample: CD4+ T cells from PBMCs. The sequence was obtained from a human donor with Susac syndrome. This chain connects TRBV2 to TRBJ1-6; weak D call: TRBD1 (6 bases). The CDR3 reads CASSPQGTYNSPLHF. In nucleotides, the CDR3 is TGTGCCAGCAGCCCCCAGGGGACCTATAATTCACCCCTCCACTTT.